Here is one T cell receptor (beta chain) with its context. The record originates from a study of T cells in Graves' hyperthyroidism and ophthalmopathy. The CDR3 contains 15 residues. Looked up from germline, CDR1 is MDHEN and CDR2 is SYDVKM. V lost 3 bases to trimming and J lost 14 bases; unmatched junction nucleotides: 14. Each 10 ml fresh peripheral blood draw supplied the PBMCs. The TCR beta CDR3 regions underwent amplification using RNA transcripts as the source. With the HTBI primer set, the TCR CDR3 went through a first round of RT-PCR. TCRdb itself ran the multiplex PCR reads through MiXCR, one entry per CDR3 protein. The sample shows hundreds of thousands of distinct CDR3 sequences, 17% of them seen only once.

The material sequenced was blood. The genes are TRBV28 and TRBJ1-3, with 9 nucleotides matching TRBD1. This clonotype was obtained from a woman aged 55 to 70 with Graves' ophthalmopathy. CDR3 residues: CASSFITPPGQGVYF. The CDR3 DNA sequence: TGTGCCAGCAGTTTTATAACACCGCCGGGACAGGGTGTATATTTT.